The 26 T cell receptor beta chains below were found in one sample sequenced in a study of cytomegalovirus exposure and HLA in healthy donors (dated by TCRdb to between 2016 and 2019). The library was built by means of the immunoSEQ multiplex PCR assay. Drawn from immuneACCESS, this table holds only the in-frame rearrangements with V and J called that TCRdb kept. Clones are partly lost; checked studies trace under half to an unresolved V gene and leave the rest unexplained. For this sample the table gives 150,000 to 200,000 clones, of which roughly 85% were detected only once. In total, the top ten clones hold around a sixth of the sample. Sequencing used PBMCs. These receptors were collected from a man between 18 and 35 years old in good health and CMV-seropositive.

The genes are TRBV7-3 and TRBJ2-3, with D perhaps matching TRBD2 (6 bases). V was pared by 1 base and J by 0 bases, with 8 bases between. Per germline, CDR1 SGHTA and CDR2 FQGTGA. The CDR3 spans 15 residues. The CDR3 protein is CASSLNGGSTDTQYF. CDR3 coding DNA: TGTGCCAGCAGCTTAAATGGGGGGAGCACAGATACGCAGTATTTT.

This chain links TRBV28 with TRBJ2-1, with a weak D call TRBD2 (6 bases). CDR1 is MDHEN, CDR2 SYDVKM, per germline. The CDR3 extends over 15 amino acids. Between the trimmed V and J ends, which lost 2 bases and 3 bases, there was a span of 11 bases. CDR3 coding DNA: TGTGCCAGCAGTTTAGTCGGGGGTGGCTACAATGAGCAGTTCTTC. Translation gives CASSLVGGGYNEQFF.

V and J are TRBV10-3 and TRBJ1-4, with D possibly being TRBD1 (5 bases). V was shortened by 0 bases and J by 6 bases, with 11 bases between the two germline ends. Germline V gene data show CDR1 as ENHRY and CDR2 as SYGVKD. This CDR3 region has 15 residues. CDR3 DNA: TGTGCCATCAGTGAGTCGCGGGGCCTGGATGAAAAACTGTTTTTT. Its protein product is CAISESRGLDEKLFF.

The rearrangement uses TRBV9 and TRBJ2-3; 12 positions agree with TRBD2. The germline V gene encodes CDR1 SGDLS and CDR2 YYNGEE. After removal of 2 bases from V and 4 bases from J, the junction contained 11 bases not matched to a gene. CDR3 length: 18 amino acids. The CDR3: CASSVTDSSGGAADTQYF. The CDR3 DNA is TGTGCCAGCAGCGTTACGGACTCTAGCGGGGGGGCAGCAGATACGCAGTATTTT.

In the case of this clone: One junction end disagrees with the germline gene, perhaps due to a read error. The CDR3 loop is CTSTGGLNYGYTF. DNA for the CDR3: TGTACCAGCACAGGGGGCCTTAACTATGGCTACACCTTC. The chain recombines TRBV28 with TRBJ1-2; 9 bases line up with TRBD1. The CDR3 runs 13 residues. Germline CDR1 MDHEN, CDR2 SYDVKM.

This sequence joins TRBV28 and TRBJ1-2, with D hard to call. V was shortened by 5 bases and J by 4 bases, with 2 bases between the two germline ends. The CDR3 sequence is 10 residues long. The germline gives CDR1 MDHEN, CDR2 SYDVKM. Here the CDR3 reads CASSLYGYTF. The CDR3 coding sequence is TGTGCCAGCAGTCTCTATGGCTACACCTTC.

This clone was observed a few times. The chain couples TRBV27 to TRBJ1-6, with D uncertain. This CDR3 is 14 amino acids long. Between the trimmed V and J ends, which lost 4 bases and 9 bases, there was a span of 13 bases. The germline CDR1 and CDR2 sequences are MNHEY and SMNVEV (reference sequence). CDR3 bases: TGTGCCAGCAGTTATGGGTCTAGTGGTTCACCCCTCCACTTT. It specifies CASSYGSSGSPLHF.

CDR3 in amino acids: CASGLGARGGDGYNEQFF. In nucleotides, the CDR3 is TGTGCTAGTGGTTTGGGGGCCCGTGGGGGGGATGGCTACAATGAGCAGTTCTTC. The V gene is TRBV12-5, the J gene TRBJ2-1; TRBD2 aligns across 7 bases. This CDR3 is built from 18 residues. The V gene end was trimmed by 1 base and the J gene end by 3 bases; junction bases not matched to a gene: 12. The V gene's germline CDR1 is LGHNT and CDR2 FRNRAP.

The chain has TRBV11-3 and TRBJ2-7; 10 nucleotides align to TRBD2. The V and J ends lost 5 bases and 1 base, in that order; junction bases with no gene match: 8. The CDR3 loop spans 16 amino acids. Germline V gene lookup returns CDR1 SGHNT and CDR2 YENEEA. The CDR3 nucleotides are TGTGCCAGCAGCCCGGCGGGTAGCGGGGGGTCCTACGAGCAGTACTTC. Translation gives CASSPAGSGGSYEQYF.

The V call is TRBV19, the J call TRBJ2-1; TRBD1 might be the D (5 bases). Germline V gives CDR1 LNHDA, CDR2 SQIVND (reference sequence). Trimming stripped 3 bases from V and 7 bases from J, with 13 bases between. This CDR3 contains 14 residues. The CDR3 protein is CASSILDRNNEQFF. For the CDR3, the DNA is TGTGCCAGTAGTATTCTAGACAGAAATAATGAGCAGTTCTTC.

The chain combines TRBV7-3 with TRBJ2-3; 8 nucleotides align to TRBD2. V gave up 5 bases and J gave up 2 bases; unmatched junction bases: 6. The CDR3 consists of 15 residues. Germline lookup yields CDR1 SGHTA and CDR2 FQGTGA. The CDR3 bases are TGTGCCAGCAGCCCCCAGCGGGGGCCCACAGATACGCAGTATTTT. This codes for CASSPQRGPTDTQYF. The full variable domain, in which reference TRBV7-3 and TRBJ2-3 provide the parts outside the CDR3, is GAGVSQTPSNKVTEKGKYVELRCDPISGHTALYWYRQSLGQGPEFLIYFQGTGAADDSGLPNDRFFAVRPEGSVSTLKIQRTERGDSAVYLCASSPQRGPTDTQYFGPGTRLTVL.

Remarks on this clone: The junction departs from the called germline gene at one end, perhaps through a read error. The CDR3: CVWSTGETNEKLFF. The CDR3 nucleotides read TGTGTCTGGAGTACAGGGGAAACTAATGAAAAACTGTTTTTT. The chain combines TRBV30 with TRBJ1-4, with 7 bases aligning to TRBD1. This CDR3 is 14 amino acids long. CDR1 and CDR2 (germline): GTSNPN, SVGIG (reference sequence).

The chain combines TRBV4-1 with TRBJ2-6; D is ambiguous. V lost 3 bases and J lost 2, with 8 bases in between. Germline CDR1 reads MGHRA; CDR2 reads YSYEKL. This CDR3 is built from 15 residues. The CDR3 sequence: CASSHPVTGANVLTF. In DNA, the CDR3 is TGCGCCAGCAGCCACCCGGTTACTGGGGCCAACGTCCTGACTTTC.

This clone has a handful of counts. CDR3 coding DNA: TGTGCCAGCAGCTCGGCCGAAGCAGGGGGCGCGGTGCAGTACTTC. Translated, it gives CASSSAEAGGAVQYF. The J gene is TRBJ2-7, the V gene TRBV5-6; 8 bases line up with TRBD1. CDR3 length: 15 amino acids. V dropped 3 bases and J dropped 9; count of bases not matched to a gene: 14. Germline V lookup: CDR1 SGHDT, CDR2 YYEEEE.

The V gene is TRBV25-1, the J gene TRBJ2-5; 7 bases agree with TRBD1. The CDR3 sequence is 15 residues long. CDR1 and CDR2 from the germline V gene are MGHDK and SYGVNS. V was clipped by 1 base and J by 2 bases; unmatched bases: 4. CDR3 amino acids: CASSEWGTVQETQYF. Written as DNA, the CDR3 is TGTGCCAGCAGTGAATGGGGGACAGTGCAAGAGACCCAGTACTTC. The whole variable domain, remainder taken from reference TRBV25-1 and TRBJ2-5, is EADIYQTPRYLVIGTGKKITLECSQTMGHDKMYWYQQDPGMELHLIHYSYGVNSTEKGDLSSESTVSRIRTEHFPLTLESARPSHTSQYLCASSEWGTVQETQYFGPGTRLLVL.

In nucleotides, the CDR3 is TGTGCCAGCAGAGGGGACATCTCTGGGGCCAACGTCCTGACTTTC. This translates into CASRGDISGANVLTF. The chain combines TRBV9 with TRBJ2-6; maybe TRBD1 (6 bases). The V and J ends lost 5 bases and 0 bases respectively, with 9 bases between them. CDR3 length equals 15 residues. Germline V CDR1 and CDR2: SGDLS, YYNGEE.

The CDR3 bases are TGTGCCAGCAGCCAGATACAGGGGAACAATTCACCCCTCCACTTT. It specifies CASSQIQGNNSPLHF. The rearrangement joins TRBV14 to TRBJ1-6; TRBD1 matches 7 bases. The junction had 6 bases not matched to a gene; V was cut back by 3 bases and J by 7 bases. This CDR3 spans 15 amino acids. The germline V gene encodes CDR1 SGHDN and CDR2 FVKESK.

CDR3 region: CASEQGDNYEQYF. DNA of the CDR3: TGTGCCAGTGAACAGGGTGACAACTACGAGCAGTACTTC. The rearrangement links TRBV2 to TRBJ2-7; perhaps TRBD1 as D (6 bases). Germline V lookup: CDR1 SNHLY, CDR2 FYNNEI. V lost 9 bases to trimming and J lost 3 bases, with 15 bases between them. The CDR3 is 13 amino acids.

This rearrangement joins TRBV4-1 to TRBJ2-4, with TRBD1 identical over 9 bases. The CDR3 extends over 16 amino acids. Looked up from germline, CDR1 is MGHRA and CDR2 is YSYEKL. J lost 0 bases, V lost 8 bases, and 8 bases had no gene match. The CDR3 reads CASRNVTGGAKNIQYF. The CDR3 DNA sequence: TGCGCCAGCCGGAACGTGACAGGGGGAGCCAAAAACATTCAGTACTTC.

This clone was observed once. The chain joins TRBV19 to TRBJ1-5, with TRBD1 as a possible D gene (5 bases). V was trimmed by 3 bases and J by 0 bases, leaving 18 bases between them. Looked up from germline, CDR1 is LNHDA and CDR2 is SQIVND (reference sequence). The CDR3 is 18 residues long. The CDR3 coding sequence is TGTGCCAGTAGTATGCGGGGACGGGAAGCATATAGCAATCAGCCCCAGCATTTT. Amino acids: CASSMRGREAYSNQPQHF. Full variable domain (outside the CDR3, taken from reference TRBV19 and TRBJ1-5): DGGITQSPKYLFRKEGQNVTLSCEQNLNHDAMYWYRQDPGQGLRLIYYSQIVNDFQKGDIAEGYSVSREKKESFPLTVTSAQKNPTAFYLCASSMRGREAYSNQPQHFGDGTRLSIL.

J is TRBJ1-1 and V is TRBV6-6, with TRBD1 identical over 7 bases. V shed 7 bases, J shed 7 bases, and the junction held 6 bases outside the gene matches. The CDR3 is made up of 12 amino acids. Germline loops: CDR1 MNHNY, CDR2 SVGAGI (reference sequence). The CDR3 nucleotides read TGTGCCAGCAACGAGGGGGCTCTTGAAGCTTTCTTT. Its translation is CASNEGALEAFF.

The V gene is TRBV5-1, the J gene TRBJ1-2, with a weak D call TRBD1 (5 bases). The CDR3 is made up of 17 amino acids. V dropped 0 bases and J dropped 0 bases, with 15 bases sitting between them. Per germline, CDR1 SGHRS and CDR2 YFSETQ. The CDR3 DNA reads TGCGCCAGCAGCTTGGCCGAGGCAGGGCTAGCTAACTATGGCTACACCTTC. Protein sequence: CASSLAEAGLANYGYTF. The complete variable domain, with remaining parts taken from reference TRBV5-1 and TRBJ1-2, reads KAGVTQTPRYLIKTRGQQVTLSCSPISGHRSVSWYQQTPGQGLQFLFEYFSETQRNKGNFPGRFSGRQFSNSRSEMNVSTLELGDSALYLCASSLAEAGLANYGYTFGSGTRLTVV.

This clone was detected only once. The chain uses TRBV29-1 and TRBJ2-7; 7 nucleotides align to TRBD1. The ends lost 7 bases at V and 5 bases at J; junction bases unmatched: 8. This CDR3 comprises 12 residues. Looked up from germline, CDR1 is SQVTM and CDR2 is ANQGSEA. The CDR3 nucleotides are TGCAGCGCCGACACAGGGGCCCACGAGCAGTACTTC. The encoded protein is CSADTGAHEQYF.

This clone was found a few times. The chain uses TRBV7-8 and TRBJ1-2; 8 nucleotides align to TRBD1. The V gene's germline CDR1 is SGHVS and CDR2 FQNEAQ. The V gene end was trimmed by 4 bases and the J gene end by 6 bases; junction bases not matched to a gene: 10. CDR3 length: 15 amino acids. The CDR3 loop is CASSSRDRHWDGYTF. The DNA for the CDR3 is TGTGCCAGCAGCTCGAGGGACAGGCATTGGGATGGCTACACCTTC.

This sequence joins TRBV5-6 and TRBJ2-1; 8 bases agree with TRBD1. This CDR3 region has 15 residues. Germline lookup yields CDR1 SGHDT and CDR2 YYEEEE. J gave up 4 bases and V 7 bases, and 10 bases lay outside the gene matches. The CDR3 DNA reads TGTGCCAGCCGATTAGACAGGGGCGGTTACAATGAGCAGTTCTTC. The encoded protein is CASRLDRGGYNEQFF.

CDR3 sequence (DNA): TGCGCCAGCAGGTTCGGGACAGGACTTTACGAGCAGTACTTC. Protein sequence: CASRFGTGLYEQYF. This chain uses TRBV5-1 with TRBJ2-7; 8 positions agree with TRBD1. The V gene end was trimmed by 5 bases and the J gene end by 4 bases; junction bases not matched to a gene: 8. Germline V lookup: CDR1 SGHRS, CDR2 YFSETQ. CDR3 length equals 14 residues.